Sequencing of this T cell receptor (beta chain) was carried out in a study of cytomegalovirus exposure and HLA in healthy donors. Across the whole study: The roughly 130 validation repertoires were reported in a later analysis to have been generated on the same platform as the approximately 700 first-cohort repertoires. Notes on the study in general: The finding came from a later analysis; first-cohort TCR clusters tended to co-occur in the 130 or so validation repertoires. For most TCR sequences rarity was the rule, although some public TCRs occurred in many donors. The listing of some 170 TCR beta chains classed them as cytomegalovirus-associated.

Produced via immunoSEQ multiplex PCR; TCRdb's table is partial and in-frame only. Of fewer than 150,000 clones listed, approximately 88% are singletons. This CDR3 contains 16 residues. Trimming removed 6 bases from V and 6 bases from J, with 24 bases in between. CDR1 and CDR2 from the germline V gene are LNHNV and YYDKDF (reference sequence). Of note for this clone: The target antigen is unknown.

This rearrangement joins TRBV15 to TRBJ2-7; D is possibly TRBD2 (6 bases). The clonotype originates from a man between 18 and 29 years old in good health and CMV-seronegative. The sequencing sample was made of PBMCs. The CDR3 loop reads CATSYERGRSGFEQYF. The DNA of the CDR3 is TGTGCCACCAGTTATGAGCGTGGACGGAGCGGGTTCGAGCAGTACTTC.